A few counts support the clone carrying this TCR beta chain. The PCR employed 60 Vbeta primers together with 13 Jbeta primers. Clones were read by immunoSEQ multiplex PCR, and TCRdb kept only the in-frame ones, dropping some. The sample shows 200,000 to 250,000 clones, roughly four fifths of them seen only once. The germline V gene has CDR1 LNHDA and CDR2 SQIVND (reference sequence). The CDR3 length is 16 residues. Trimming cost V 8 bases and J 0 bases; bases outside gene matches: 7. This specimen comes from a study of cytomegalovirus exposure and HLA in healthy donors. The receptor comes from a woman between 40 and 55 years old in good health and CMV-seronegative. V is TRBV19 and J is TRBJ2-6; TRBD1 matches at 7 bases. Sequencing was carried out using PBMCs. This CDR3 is CASSVTGSSGANVLTF. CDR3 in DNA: TGTGCCAGTTCTGTGACAGGGAGCTCTGGGGCCAACGTCCTGACTTTC.